This T cell receptor (beta chain) was retrieved from a study of T-cell reconstitution after alpha-beta-depleted transplantation in children. TCRbeta library construction was performed incorporating unique molecular identifiers. MiXCR was run by TCRdb on the PCR reads, yielding one entry per CDR3 protein. The sample consists of about 230,000 distinct CDR3 sequences, approximately 9.7% of them appearing once. The V end lost 3 bases, the J end lost 0 bases, and 15 bases lay between the germline ends. Per the germline V gene, CDR1 is KGHSH and CDR2 is LQKENI. The CDR3 spans 18 residues. This clonotype was detected ten times or more.

Sequenced here: PBMCs from the stem cell graft donor, sampled from the stem cell graft. The chain uses TRBV18 and TRBJ1-6, with D unclear. This TCR was recovered from a human donor who donated a stem cell graft to a child with SCID. The CDR3: CASSPLEYRASYNSPLHF. In DNA, the CDR3 is TGTGCCAGCTCACCCCTAGAGTACCGGGCCTCCTATAATTCACCCCTCCACTTT.